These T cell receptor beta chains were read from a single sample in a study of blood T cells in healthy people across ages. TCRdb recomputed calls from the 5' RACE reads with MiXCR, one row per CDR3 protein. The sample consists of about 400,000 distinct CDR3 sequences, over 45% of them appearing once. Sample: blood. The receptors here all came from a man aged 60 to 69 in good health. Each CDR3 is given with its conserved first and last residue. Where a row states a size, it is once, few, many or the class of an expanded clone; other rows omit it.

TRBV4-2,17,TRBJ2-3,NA,CASSQGSRGASTDTQYF
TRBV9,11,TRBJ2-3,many,CASSVADTQYF
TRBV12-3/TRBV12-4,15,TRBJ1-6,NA,CASSFNGPPGSPLHF
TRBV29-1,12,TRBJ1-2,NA,CSGEGEGYGYTF
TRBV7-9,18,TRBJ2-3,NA,CASSLDPRLAAGTDTQYF
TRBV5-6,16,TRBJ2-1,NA,CAGSLRASGAYNEQFF
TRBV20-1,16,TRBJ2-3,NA,CSARIRWDTHTDTQYF
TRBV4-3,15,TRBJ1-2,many,CASSRDRDFGYGYTF
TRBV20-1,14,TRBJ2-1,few,CSAIPGQTSGEQFF
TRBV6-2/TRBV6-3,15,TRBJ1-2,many,CASGGDPRALLGYTF
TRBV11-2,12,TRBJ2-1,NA,CASSNYYNEQFF
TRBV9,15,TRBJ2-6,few,CASSRLDSGANVLTF
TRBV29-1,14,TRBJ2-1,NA,CSTGTSGFNNEQFF
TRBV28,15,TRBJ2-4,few,CASSLGQQGSNIQYF
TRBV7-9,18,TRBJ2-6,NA,CASSSPPGQKSGANVLTF
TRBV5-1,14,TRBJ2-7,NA,CASSLETGACEQYF
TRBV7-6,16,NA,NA,CASSLEGGLIGETQYF
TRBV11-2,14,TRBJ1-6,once,CASSLRAQGAPLHF